Listed here are 8 T cell receptor beta chains from one sample, sequenced in a study of blood T cell repertoires in COVID-19. Using immunoSEQ multiplex PCR, the repertoire was profiled, and TCRdb retains in-frame clones only, with some absent. The sample includes a few hundred thousand clones, 88% seen only once; the top ten take 0.9% to 1.5%. Sample: PBMCs or T cells enriched from blood (not recorded which). These receptors came from a woman aged 18 to 35 who had recovered from COVID-19.

The chain links TRBV5-1 to TRBJ1-5; a weak D match, TRBD1 (5 bases). The CDR3 is 13 residues long. Per germline, CDR1 SGHRS and CDR2 YFSETQ. Trimming pared 5 bases from V and 6 bases from J, leaving 12 bases between. CDR3 DNA: TGCGCCAGCAGTCAGGGCTGGGGTCAGCCCCAGCATTTT. As protein: CASSQGWGQPQHF.

The chain carries TRBV28 and TRBJ2-5; a possible D gene is TRBD1 (6 bases). The CDR3 covers 14 residues. CDR1 is MDHEN and CDR2 is SYDVKM in the germline V gene. Trimming removed 1 base from V and 5 bases from J, with 11 bases in between. CDR3 in amino acids: CASSLSPGEETQYF. DNA for the CDR3: TGTGCCAGCAGTTTATCCCCAGGGGAGGAGACCCAGTACTTC. The full variable domain, completed using reference TRBV28 and TRBJ2-5, is DVKVTQSSRYLVKRTGEKVFLECVQDMDHENMFWYRQDPGLGLRLIYFSYDVKMKEKGDIPEGYSVSREKKERFSLILESASTNQTSMYLCASSLSPGEETQYFGPGTRLLVL.

The V gene is TRBV20-1, the J gene TRBJ1-1; 7 nucleotides match TRBD1. This CDR3 has 11 residues. V dropped 5 bases and J dropped 9; count of bases not matched to a gene: 6. Germline V lookup: CDR1 DFQATT, CDR2 SNEGSKA (reference sequence). The DNA for the CDR3 is TGCAGTGCTGACAGGGACGGCCAAGCTTTCTTT. Its translation: CSADRDGQAFF.

The chain has TRBV25-1 and TRBJ2-1, with no clear D. CDR1 is MGHDK, CDR2 SYGVNS, per germline. V dropped 0 bases and J dropped 7 bases, with 10 bases sitting between them. The length of the CDR3 is 14 residues. The CDR3 reads CASSEYRRANEQFF. The CDR3 nucleotides are TGTGCCAGCAGTGAATATCGGCGAGCGAATGAGCAGTTCTTC. Variable domain in full (rest from reference TRBV25-1 and TRBJ2-1): EADIYQTPRYLVIGTGKKITLECSQTMGHDKMYWYQQDPGMELHLIHYSYGVNSTEKGDLSSESTVSRIRTEHFPLTLESARPSHTSQYLCASSEYRRANEQFFGPGTRLTVL.

J is TRBJ1-1 and V is TRBV18, with D possibly TRBD1 on 5 matching bases. Germline CDR1 reads KGHSH; CDR2 reads LQKENI. The ends were cut back, 2 bases at V and 1 base at J, with 11 bases in the middle. This CDR3 spans 15 amino acids. The DNA for the CDR3 is TGTGCCAGCTCACCAGTGCGGGGCTCGAACACTGAAGCTTTCTTT. Its protein is CASSPVRGSNTEAFF.

The rearrangement uses TRBV5-1 and TRBJ1-1; D possibly corresponds to TRBD1 (5 bases). Trimming shortened V by 1 base and J by 7 bases, and 17 bases separated the two germline ends. The germline CDR1 and CDR2 sequences are SGHRS and YFSETQ. The CDR3 contains 15 residues. The CDR3 DNA sequence: TGCGCCAGCAGCTTGACGACAGCACTCATAAATGAAGCTTTCTTT. This sequence encodes CASSLTTALINEAFF.

This chain joins TRBV18 and TRBJ2-7; perhaps TRBD2 as D (6 bases). The CDR3 runs 14 residues. V was pared by 3 bases and J by 0 bases, with 9 bases between. Germline V gene data show CDR1 as KGHSH and CDR2 as LQKENI. The DNA for the CDR3 is TGTGCCAGCTCACCGATGACTAGCTCCTACGAGCAGTACTTC. This codes for CASSPMTSSYEQYF.

This clone was recorded a few times. This chain connects TRBV29-1 to TRBJ1-2, with unresolved D. This CDR3 is 12 amino acids long. V was cut by 7 bases and J by 8 bases, with 17 bases left in between. Germline CDR1 SQVTM, CDR2 ANQGSEA. DNA of the CDR3: TGCAGCGCTGCGGGGAGGTACGAGGGCTACACCTTC. Its translation: CSAAGRYEGYTF.